Presented here are 6 T cell receptor delta chains from one specimen sequenced in a study of gamma-delta chains in newborns, infants, children. TCRdb fed the reads into CATT to redo clone calling. The table lists about 7,000 delta-chain clones, about 0.66% of them singletons. Specimen: blood. The receptor source for this set is a child who was a newborn, infant or young child, either healthy, febrile or measles-vaccinated (not recorded which).

By proportion, this clone is medium-sized. The same CDR3 can be traced to other DNA sequences in this sample. CDR3 loop: CACDTGGYTSWDTRQMFF. For the CDR3, the DNA is TGTGCCTGTGACACTGGGGGATACACCTCCTGGGACACCCGACAGATGTTTTTC. The chain employs TRDV2 and TRDJ3, with 10 bases aligning to TRDD3. V lost 1 base to trimming and J lost 0 bases; unmatched junction nucleotides: 2. The CDR3 consists of 18 residues. Germline V gives CDR1 GEAIGNYY, CDR2 EKD.

About this clone: Given a much more abundant clone one base away, this may be a read error. The genes are TRDV2 and TRDJ3; 12 positions match TRDD3. The CDR3 spans 18 residues. Germline assignment: CDR1 GEAIGNYY and CDR2 EKD. CDR3: CACDLTGGYSWGTRQMFF. The CDR3 bases are TGTGCCTGTGACCTTACTGGGGGATACTCCTGGGGCACCCGACAGATGTTTTTC.

Worth noting for this clone: A far more abundant clone sits one base away, making this likely a read error. The chain is built from TRDV2 and TRDJ1; 8 bases align to TRDD3. Per the germline V gene, CDR1 is GEAIGNYY and CDR2 is EKD. The V gene end was trimmed by 3 bases and the J gene end by 4 bases; junction bases not matched to a gene: 15. This CDR3 contains 17 residues. The CDR3 region has the DNA TGTGCCTGTGACGGACTGGGGGCTACAAGTTTGGTCGATAAACTCATCTTT. Translated, it gives CACDGLGATSLVDKLIF.

This clone turned up a few times. One base away lies a much larger clone, so this may be a sequencing read error. Other DNA sequences in this specimen translate into the identical CDR3. The genes are TRAV29/DV5 and TRDJ1; no clear D. CDR1 is NSMFDY and CDR2 is ISSIKDK in the germline V gene. The CDR3 consists of 16 residues. The chain's CDR3 is CAASPGLASYTDKLIF. The CDR3 coding sequence is TGTGCAGCAAGTCCCGGGTTAGCTTCGTACACAGATAAACTCATCTTT.

This clone was recorded many times. Other DNA sequences in the same sample also yield this CDR3. The V call is TRDV2, the J call TRDJ3, with 12 positions matching TRDD3. The CDR3 extends over 21 amino acids. CDR1 GEAIGNYY and CDR2 EKD come from the germline V gene. After removal of 0 bases from V and 2 bases from J, the junction contained 10 bases not matched to a gene. The CDR3 sequence: CACDTVRTGGYIPWDTRQMFF. The CDR3 nucleotides read TGTGCCTGTGACACCGTACGTACTGGGGGATACATCCCCTGGGACACCCGACAGATGTTTTTC.

This clone has more than one count but fewer than ten. Other DNA sequences from this sample encode an identical CDR3 as well. The J gene is TRDJ2, the V gene TRDV2; 9 bases align to TRDD3. The CDR3 runs 15 residues. Germline loops: CDR1 GEAIGNYY, CDR2 EKD. V dropped 1 base and J dropped 3; count of bases not matched to a gene: 2. The CDR3 spells CACDTLGDMTAQLFF. In DNA form, the CDR3 reads TGTGCCTGTGACACTTTGGGGGATATGACAGCACAACTCTTCTTT.